Below, 5 T cell receptor beta chains from the same sample are listed, as sequenced in a study of beta chain features in type 1 diabetes. Every bit of the isolated RNA underwent reverse transcription, so sequencing read expressed TCRB transcripts. The method was immunoSEQ multiplex PCR; TCRdb's version includes in-frame clones alone and lacks a portion of them. The data hold hundreds of thousands of clones, with around a sixth observed a single time. Sequenced material: naive CD4+ T cells from blood. The origin of the receptors is a woman under 30 in good health.

The table lists this clone with a few counts. This sequence joins TRBV27 and TRBJ2-7, with 7 bases lining up with TRBD1. Germline V gene lookup returns CDR1 MNHEY and CDR2 SMNVEV (reference sequence). The CDR3 covers 13 residues. V shed 4 bases, J shed 4 bases, and the junction held 4 bases outside the gene matches. The CDR3 loop is CASSSRDSYEQYF. The CDR3 DNA follows: TGTGCCAGCAGTTCTCGGGACAGTTACGAGCAGTACTTC.

This clone has more than one count but fewer than ten. This chain joins TRBV28 and TRBJ2-5; TRBD1 matches 7 bases. The length of the CDR3 is 15 residues. CDR1 MDHEN and CDR2 SYDVKM come from the germline V gene. J was trimmed by 1 base and V by 5 bases; bases with no gene match: 7. The DNA for the CDR3 is TGTGCCAGCAGTATTCCAGGGACAGCCCAAGAGACCCAGTACTTC. The encoded protein is CASSIPGTAQETQYF.

V gene TRBV28 combines with J gene TRBJ2-5; tentative D call: TRBD2 (5 bases). Per the germline V gene, CDR1 is MDHEN and CDR2 is SYDVKM. This CDR3 has 14 residues. V was trimmed by 2 bases and J by 5 bases, leaving 12 bases between them. Here the CDR3 reads CASSLGLLDETQYF. For the CDR3, the DNA is TGTGCCAGCAGTTTAGGACTCCTAGATGAGACCCAGTACTTC.

The J gene is TRBJ1-4, the V gene TRBV28; D ambiguous. Trimming left V 3 bases short and J 7 bases short, with 15 bases between. Germline CDR1 is MDHEN and CDR2 is SYDVKM. CDR3 length equals 15 residues. The CDR3 loop reads CASSLVMGMGEKLFF. The DNA of the CDR3 is TGTGCCAGCAGTTTGGTTATGGGGATGGGTGAAAAACTGTTTTTT.

This clone was seen a few times. The chain employs TRBV7-2 and TRBJ2-7, with D unclear. Germline V gene data show CDR1 as SGHTA and CDR2 as FQGNSA. CDR3 length: 13 residues. The ends were cut back, 5 bases at V and 5 bases at J, with 13 bases in the middle. The CDR3 region has the DNA TGTGCCAGCAGCCCATTAGGTCGAGACGAGCAGTACTTC. Translation gives CASSPLGRDEQYF.